This T cell receptor beta chain was documented in a study of blood T cell repertoires in COVID-19. Data came from immunoSEQ multiplex PCR; TCRdb stores just in-frame clones and leaves some out. The sample records a few hundred thousand clones, roughly 90% being singletons. CDR3 size: 13 residues. Germline values: CDR1 SGHDT, CDR2 YYEEEE. V gave up 4 bases and J gave up 4 bases, with 11 bases separating them. The specimen sequenced was peripheral blood. The chain couples TRBV5-6 to TRBJ1-1; TRBD1 might be the D (6 bases). The sequence was obtained from a woman in her 50s who had recovered from COVID-19. The CDR3 here is CASSQDRSTEAFF. The CDR3 bases are TGTGCCAGCAGCCAAGACAGGAGCACTGAAGCTTTCTTT.